Described below is a single T cell receptor (beta chain) sequence and its context. This clone appeared a few times. Which antigen it targets is not known. Base qualities are not at hand, and no much larger clone is one base apart. All of the isolated RNA was reverse transcribed with the High Capacity cDNA Reverse Transcription Kit, so expressed TCRB transcripts were sequenced. Naive, central memory and regulatory T cell samples underwent deep immunoSEQ sequencing, averaging around 3.9 million total reads per sample. Sorted cells were lysed in RLT buffer and RNA was extracted with DNase-treated RNeasy Micro or Mini kits, depending on cell number. Each cell subset was processed on its own to prevent cross-contamination, while patient and healthy donor samples were processed together. Using the immunoSEQ multiplex PCR, TCRB sequences were amplified from cDNA into 87-bp fragments spanning the CDR3 region. Amplicons were sequenced on the Illumina HiSeq platform. The authors' analysis ran thus. Synthetic template baselines were used to correct PCR bias computationally, reads within Hamming distance 2 were collapsed, and singletons that could not be merged were discarded. Reads were aligned against IMGT to assign V, D and J genes, CDR3 length and insertions or deletions at six rearrangement sites. Within each subset, clonotype counts were normalized to sorted cell number, after which true diversity and Gini coefficients were computed with the tcR R package. Repertoire sharing was quantified using the overlap coefficient calculated on TCRB nucleotide sequences. In its TCRdb copy, this immuneACCESS table keeps in-frame sequences only and misses some clones. Where compared with another copy, unresolved V genes explain less than half of these, and the others have no known cause. V and J calls and clone size are those listed in that table; D and trimming were worked out from the DNA. The sample table shows roughly 400,000 clones, and 9.6% are seen once. The ten top clones hold 0.45% to 0.65% of the sample.

This entry belongs to a study of beta chain features in type 1 diabetes (dated by TCRdb to the late 2010s). Describing the broader study: Mean age, gender distribution, total cell number and subset yield were not different between patients and healthy donors. A total of approximately 110,000,000 sorted cells were examined across all samples, and a strong correlation was observed between cell number per subset and RNA yield. In the study, TCRB repertoires of sorted circulating CD4+ T cell subsets from recently diagnosed type 1 diabetes patients were compared with those of matched healthy donors. Regulatory and stem cell-like memory subsets were isolated from only 8 patients and roughly eight healthy donors, whereas naive and central memory subsets came from all 30 or so donors.

What the authors observed across the whole study: Naive, central memory and regulatory TCRB repertoires appeared to be more similar among patients than among healthy donors. In all four CD4+ subsets, TCRB CDR3 length was moderately but significantly shorter in type 1 diabetes patients. Because small numbers of individuals were included in the HLA sub-analyses, any influence of HLA type on TCRB rearrangement was left unresolved. Because cDNA was sequenced instead of genomic DNA, highly expressing activated cells could be over-represented, though the groups showed no difference in activation or CD3 levels. Shorter templates might be favored by PCR, yet because patient and control samples were amplified and corrected together, any such skew would affect both groups equally. At VDJ recombination sites, type 1 diabetes patients had fewer insertions and more deleted nucleotides, which implies abnormalities in thymic rearrangement.

A single peripheral blood draw of around 0.11 L on average was collected from each donor into heparinised tubes. Using a panel that included CD45RO, CCR7, CD25, CD127, CD95 and CD27, naive, central memory, regulatory and stem cell-like memory CD4+ T cells were sorted on a BD FACSAria II. Purity was above 95% for every sorted population. PBMCs were isolated right away by Lymphoprep density gradient centrifugation and were stained directly, without culture. So that batch effects would be minimized, each experiment stained and sorted samples in pairs, pairing one healthy donor with one patient. The junction shows trimming of 4 bases on V and 8 bases on J, and the gene matches do not reach 6 bases of it. The CDR3 runs 15 residues from the cysteine to the phenylalanine. Just CDR3 DNA is preserved here, 45 bases in frame from base 1. Via the germline V gene, CDR1 is SGDLS and CDR2 YYNGEE.

The rearranged chain carries TRBV9 and TRBJ2-1; 13 junctional bases match TRBD2. This TCR was recovered from a man younger than 40 with type 1 diabetes. Sequencing used central memory CD4+ T cells from blood. The DNA reads as follows: TGTGCCAGCAGCTCCCGACTAGCGGGGGGCGATGAGCAGTTCTTC. It translates to CASSSRLAGGDEQFF.